This T cell receptor (beta chain) appears in the sequencing data of a study of blood T cell repertoires in COVID-19. The overall study: There were acute and convalescent COVID-19 samples, and they came from the United States, Italy and Spain. T cells, B-cell-depleted T cells, or PBMCs provided the cDNA or gDNA that served as material.

Here immunoSEQ multiplex PCR was the method, and the copy in TCRdb shows in-frame clones only, minus some. Found here are about 64,000 clones, 88% of them singletons; the top ten hold around 10%. V lost 0 bases, J lost 2 bases, and 16 bases lay in between. CDR1 and CDR2 (germline): SGDLS, YYNGEE. CDR3 size: 17 residues. Assignment of participants to cohorts was predicated upon participant-reported clinical history. Recovery meant two consecutive negative NP/OP PCR tests, professional clearance, or resolved symptoms. The chain is built from TRBV9 and TRBJ2-3; D is possibly TRBD2 (6 bases). Sequences were obtained from PBMCs or T cells enriched from blood (not recorded which). This receptor was obtained from a middle-aged woman who had recovered from COVID-19. CDR3 sequence reads: CASSVVSGLDSTDTQYF. CDR3 DNA: TGTGCCAGCAGCGTAGTTTCGGGACTGGACTCCACAGATACGCAGTATTTT.